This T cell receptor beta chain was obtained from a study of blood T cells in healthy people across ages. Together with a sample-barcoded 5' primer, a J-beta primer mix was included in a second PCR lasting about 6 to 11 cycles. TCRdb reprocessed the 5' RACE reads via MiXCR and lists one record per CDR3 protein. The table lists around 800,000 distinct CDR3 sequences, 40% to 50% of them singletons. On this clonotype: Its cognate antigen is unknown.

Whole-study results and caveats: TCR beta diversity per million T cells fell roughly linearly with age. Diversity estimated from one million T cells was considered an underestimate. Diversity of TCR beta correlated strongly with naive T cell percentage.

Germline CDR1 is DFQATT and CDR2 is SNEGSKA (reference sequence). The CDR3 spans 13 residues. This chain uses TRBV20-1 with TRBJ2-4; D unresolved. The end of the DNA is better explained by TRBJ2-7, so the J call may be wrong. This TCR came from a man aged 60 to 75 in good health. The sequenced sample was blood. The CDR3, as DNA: TGCAGTGCCGCGGCGGCAACCGTTGGCGAGCAGTACTTC. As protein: CSAAAATVGEQYF.